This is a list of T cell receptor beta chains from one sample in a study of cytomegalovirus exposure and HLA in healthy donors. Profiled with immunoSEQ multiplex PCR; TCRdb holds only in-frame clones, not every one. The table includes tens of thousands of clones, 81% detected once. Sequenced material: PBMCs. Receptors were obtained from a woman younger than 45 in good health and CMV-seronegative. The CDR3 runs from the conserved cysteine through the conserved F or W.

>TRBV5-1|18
CASRISRRDGGLIEKLFF
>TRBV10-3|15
CAIRSQGTLVSEQYF
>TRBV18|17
CASSPSPSDRVGAEAFF
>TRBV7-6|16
CASSRPGGGGGNTIYF
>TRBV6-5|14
CASSYSSSGESYTF
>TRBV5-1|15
CASSLAPRQTNEQFF
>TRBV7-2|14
CASSPIGVTDTQYF
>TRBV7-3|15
CASSLGGRETDTQYF
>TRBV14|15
CASSHKAGVSHEQFF
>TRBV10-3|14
CAISEWDTQETQYF
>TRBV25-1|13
CASSGLNRIEAFF
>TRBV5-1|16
CASSPGTRGAGTEAFF
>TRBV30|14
CASLPRERGYEQYF
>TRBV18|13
CASSPSLQREAFF
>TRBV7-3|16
CASSPLSGSSYNEQFF
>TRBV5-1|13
CASSWEGRYEQYF
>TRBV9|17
CASSVGGGGGSTDTQYF
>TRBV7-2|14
CASSPYARTVIQYF